Below are 32 T cell receptor beta chains sequenced from a single sample in a study of type 1 regulatory T cells. These receptors' antigens are unknown. TCRdb called the reads again in MiXCR, with one record for every CDR3 protein. This table has fewer than 25,000 distinct CDR3 sequences, 72% appearing once. The sequencing sample was made of cultured T cells, either the whole culture or a sorted T cell fraction (not recorded which). Subset here: Tr1-enriched cell product generated in vitro against host alloantigens. The origin of the receptors is a human donor in good health.

The V gene is TRBV20-1, the J gene TRBJ1-2; 10 nucleotides align to TRBD1. Germline trimming cut 6 bases from V and 0 bases from J; bases unmatched to any gene: 10. This CDR3 has 16 amino acids. The germline V gene encodes CDR1 DFQATT and CDR2 SNEGSKA (reference sequence). This chain's CDR3 is CSAHDRGLGANYGYTF. The CDR3 coding sequence is TGCAGTGCACACGACAGGGGGCTAGGAGCTAACTATGGCTACACCTTC.

CDR3 sequence: CASSFDTHKGDEQFF. The CDR3 DNA is TGCGCCAGCAGCTTTGACACCCACAAGGGCGATGAGCAGTTCTTC. V usage is TRBV5-1 and J usage is TRBJ2-1; no reliable D call. CDR1 is SGHRS and CDR2 is YFSETQ in the germline V gene. The V gene lost 2 bases and the J gene lost 8 bases, with 17 bases spanning the gap. CDR3 length equals 15 residues.

The chain carries TRBV30 and TRBJ2-5; 8 nucleotides align to TRBD1. The CDR3 runs to 14 residues. The germline V gene encodes CDR1 GTSNPN and CDR2 SVGIG (reference sequence). The J segment lost 5 bases and the V segment lost 2 bases, leaving 7 bases of the junction unmatched. This chain's CDR3 is CAWSTGGKYETQYF. DNA for the CDR3: TGTGCCTGGAGTACAGGGGGAAAGTACGAGACCCAGTACTTC.

The sample holds a few counts of this clonotype. J is TRBJ1-3 and V is TRBV9; no reliable D call. The V gene's germline CDR1 is SGDLS and CDR2 YYNGEE. This CDR3 spans 14 amino acids. Trimming cost V 5 bases and J 0 bases, with 9 bases left between them. CDR3 sequence: CASSGSFSGNTIYF. In nucleotides, the CDR3 is TGTGCCAGCAGTGGATCTTTCTCTGGAAACACCATATATTTT. Combining the CDR3 with reference TRBV9 and TRBJ1-3 gives the whole variable domain DSGVTQTPKHLITATGQRVTLRCSPRSGDLSVYWYQQSLDQGLQFLIQYYNGEERAKGNILERFSAQQFPDLHSELNLSSLELGDSALYFCASSGSFSGNTIYFGEGSWLTVV.

The V gene is TRBV30, the J gene TRBJ1-4, with TRBD1 identical over 9 bases. V lost 2 bases, J lost 4 bases, and 2 bases stayed unmatched. CDR3 length: 14 amino acids. Germline CDR1 is GTSNPN and CDR2 is SVGIG (reference sequence). The CDR3 region has the DNA TGTGCCTGGAGTAGGGGACAGGGTAATGAAAAACTGTTTTTT. This sequence encodes CAWSRGQGNEKLFF.

This sequence joins TRBV11-2 and TRBJ2-1; 11 nucleotides agree with TRBD2. Germline V gene lookup returns CDR1 SGHAT and CDR2 FQNNGV. The CDR3 spans 16 residues. With V trimmed by 3 bases and J by 6 bases, 7 bases remained unmatched. CDR3 coding DNA: TGTGCCAGCAGCTTGTTACTAGCGGGGGCGGGCAATGAGCAGTTCTTC. Translation: CASSLLLAGAGNEQFF.

This clonotype has only a few counts. The chain uses TRBV6-1 and TRBJ2-7; the D gene is possibly TRBD2 (6 bases). The germline CDR1 and CDR2 sequences are MNHNS and SASEGT. Trimming shortened V by 6 bases and J by 3 bases, and 15 bases separated the two germline ends. The CDR3 sequence is 14 residues long. The chain's CDR3 is CASRSLGGVYEQYF. The CDR3 DNA is TGTGCCAGCAGATCGTTGGGCGGGGTCTACGAGCAGTACTTC.

This chain connects TRBV7-9 to TRBJ2-7; D is unclear. Germline V lookup: CDR1 SEHNR, CDR2 FQNEAQ (reference sequence). V shed 5 bases and J shed 3 bases, with 20 bases lying between them. CDR3 size: 16 residues. The chain's CDR3 is CASSPFQAQSYYEQYF. The CDR3 region has the DNA TGTGCCAGCAGCCCGTTCCAGGCGCAATCTTACTACGAGCAGTACTTC.

The chain has TRBV2 and TRBJ2-3; D is unclear. This CDR3 is 14 amino acids long. Germline-derived CDR1 and CDR2 are SNHLY and FYNNEI. V was cut by 4 bases and J by 0 bases, with 8 bases left in between. Here the CDR3 DNA reads TGTGCCAGCAGTGTTTTAAGAAGCACAGATACGCAGTATTTT. Translation gives CASSVLRSTDTQYF.

The chain links TRBV6-6 to TRBJ2-5, with 8 bases matching TRBD2. From germline, CDR1 is MNHNY and CDR2 SVGAGI (reference sequence). V was clipped by 9 bases and J by 0 bases; unmatched bases: 6. This CDR3 comprises 14 residues. The CDR3 is CASRLAQHQETQYF. CDR3 DNA: TGTGCCAGTAGACTAGCGCAACACCAAGAGACCCAGTACTTC.

This rearrangement joins TRBV28 to TRBJ2-7; tentatively, D is TRBD2 (6 bases). CDR1 MDHEN and CDR2 SYDVKM come from the germline V gene. The CDR3 totals 15 residues. V was shortened by 5 bases and J by 5 bases, with 19 bases between the two germline ends. CDR3: CASSATLARRNEQYF. The CDR3 coding sequence is TGTGCCAGCAGTGCCACACTAGCCCGTCGGAACGAGCAGTACTTC.

The chain links TRBV20-1 to TRBJ1-5, with TRBD1 identical over 9 bases. Looked up from germline, CDR1 is DFQATT and CDR2 is SNEGSKA (reference sequence). Unmatched junction bases numbered 18, after V lost 3 bases and J lost 0 bases. CDR3 size: 20 residues. For the CDR3, the DNA is TGCAGTGCTAGGCCGGCCCCCAGACAGGGGGAAAGATATAGCAATCAGCCCCAGCATTTT. This sequence encodes CSARPAPRQGERYSNQPQHF.

This clonotype was detected a few times. J is TRBJ1-2 and V is TRBV11-3; D unresolved. V lost 5 bases to trimming and J lost 4 bases, with 14 bases between them. Germline V lookup: CDR1 SGHNT, CDR2 YENEEA. The CDR3 sequence is 14 residues long. The CDR3 coding sequence is TGTGCCAGCAGCCCCTCGCCCTCTTCCTATGGCTACACCTTC. Its protein is CASSPSPSSYGYTF.

The rearrangement joins TRBV2 to TRBJ2-7; D unclear. This CDR3 is built from 14 residues. The germline CDR1 and CDR2 sequences are SNHLY and FYNNEI. V was clipped by 8 bases and J by 2 bases, with 16 bases between them. In nucleotides, the CDR3 is TGTGCCAGCCTACCAGGTGGGCTTCCCTACGAGCAGTACTTC. Translation gives CASLPGGLPYEQYF. The full variable domain, rest sourced from reference TRBV2 and TRBJ2-7, is EPEVTQTPSHQVTQMGQEVILRCVPISNHLYFYWYRQILGQKVEFLVSFYNNEISEKSEIFDDQFSVERPDGSNFTLKIRSTKLEDSAMYFCASLPGGLPYEQYFGPGTRLTVT.

The CDR3 protein is CSASPMADTQYF. For the CDR3, the DNA is TGCAGTGCTAGCCCCATGGCCGATACGCAGTATTTT. The chain employs TRBV20-1 and TRBJ2-3; D is unclear. CDR3 length: 12 residues. Trimming removed 3 bases at V and 6 bases at J, with 10 bases between. The V gene's germline CDR1 is DFQATT and CDR2 SNEGSKA (reference sequence).

This chain joins TRBV6-5 and TRBJ1-2, with D hard to call. Germline V gene sequence: CDR1 MNHEY, CDR2 SVGAGI. Trimming pared 6 bases from V and 4 bases from J, leaving 15 bases between. The CDR3 is made up of 14 amino acids. The CDR3 DNA is TGTGCCAGCAGAGGCTCGGGCACCAGCTATGGCTACACCTTC. This encodes CASRGSGTSYGYTF.

The rearrangement links TRBV19 to TRBJ2-1, with 15 bases that match TRBD2. The V segment lost 5 bases and the J segment 4 bases; nucleotides outside the gene matches: 3. Germline CDR1 LNHDA, CDR2 SQIVND (reference sequence). The length of the CDR3 is 16 residues. CDR3 DNA sequence: TGTGCCAGTAGTTCGGGACTAGCGGGGGGTTACAATGAGCAGTTCTTC. This gives the protein CASSSGLAGGYNEQFF.

This chain uses TRBV7-2 with TRBJ2-7; 10 bases fit TRBD1. The V segment lost 6 bases and the J segment 3 bases; nucleotides outside the gene matches: 8. The CDR3 has 15 amino acids. Germline V gives CDR1 SGHTA, CDR2 FQGNSA. The CDR3 is CASSPGQGSFYEQYF. The CDR3 coding sequence is TGTGCCAGCAGTCCGGGACAGGGGAGTTTCTACGAGCAGTACTTC. The whole variable domain, remainder taken from reference TRBV7-2 and TRBJ2-7, is GAGVSQSPSNKVTEKGKDVELRCDPISGHTALYWYRQSLGQGLEFLIYFQGNSAPDKSGLPSDRFSAERTGGSVSTLTIQRTQQEDSAVYLCASSPGQGSFYEQYFGPGTRLTVT.

This clonotype was seen once. V usage is TRBV18 and J usage is TRBJ1-1; tentative D call: TRBD1 (5 bases). V dropped 2 bases and J dropped 2 bases, with 9 bases sitting between them. The CDR3 runs 14 residues. The germline V gene encodes CDR1 KGHSH and CDR2 LQKENI. The CDR3 nucleotides read TGTGCCAGCTCACCAAAACAGGATAACACTGAAGCTTTCTTT. Translated, it gives CASSPKQDNTEAFF.

The chain links TRBV28 to TRBJ1-1, with D possibly matching TRBD1 (5 bases). Germline CDR1 and CDR2: MDHEN and SYDVKM. The CDR3 has 15 residues. V lost 3 bases, J lost 1 base, and 12 bases lay in between. The CDR3 DNA reads TGTGCCAGCAGTTTCCTCGACAGTTGGAACACTGAAGCTTTCTTT. It codes for CASSFLDSWNTEAFF.

V is TRBV7-2 and J is TRBJ2-1; possibly TRBD1 for D (5 bases). The CDR3 is made up of 14 amino acids. Germline CDR1 reads SGHTA; CDR2 reads FQGNSA. V gave up 5 bases and J gave up 7 bases, with 15 bases separating them. This CDR3 is CASSPGLVRNEQFF. Here the CDR3 DNA reads TGTGCCAGCAGCCCAGGGTTAGTTAGGAATGAGCAGTTCTTC.

The V call is TRBV20-1, the J call TRBJ2-3; 8 nucleotides align to TRBD2. The V gene end was trimmed by 5 bases and the J gene end by 4 bases; junction bases not matched to a gene: 8. CDR1 is DFQATT and CDR2 is SNEGSKA in the germline V gene (reference sequence). The CDR3 spans 14 residues. The CDR3 loop reads CSASGTRKSDTQYF. CDR3 coding DNA: TGCAGTGCTTCCGGGACTAGAAAATCAGATACGCAGTATTTT.

The chain uses TRBV28 and TRBJ2-1, with 8 bases identical to TRBD2. The CDR3 has 15 amino acids. The germline V gene encodes CDR1 MDHEN and CDR2 SYDVKM. The V segment lost 7 bases and the J segment 8 bases; nucleotides outside the gene matches: 13. CDR3 sequence reads: CASTQLAGGPDEQFF. The DNA of the CDR3 is TGTGCCAGCACCCAACTGGCGGGGGGTCCGGATGAGCAGTTCTTC.

The CDR3 coding sequence is TGCAGTGCTCCCCCTCAGGGGAGATCCTACGAGCAGTACTTC. This codes for CSAPPQGRSYEQYF. The chain links TRBV20-1 to TRBJ2-7; D might be TRBD1 (6 bases). Trimming shortened V by 5 bases and J by 1 base, and 15 bases separated the two germline ends. The CDR3 runs to 14 residues. CDR1 and CDR2 (germline): DFQATT, SNEGSKA (reference sequence).

This chain links TRBV11-2 with TRBJ2-5, with a possible D match to TRBD1 (5 bases). Trimming stripped 5 bases from V and 1 base from J, with 11 bases between. The CDR3 consists of 14 residues. Per germline, CDR1 SGHAT and CDR2 FQNNGV. DNA of the CDR3: TGTGCCAGCAGCCCAGACAGAAGCCAAGAGACCCAGTACTTC. Protein: CASSPDRSQETQYF.

The chain uses TRBV20-1 and TRBJ2-1; 9 bases are shared with TRBD2. Germline trimming cut 0 bases from V and 2 bases from J; bases unmatched to any gene: 8. Germline V gene sequence: CDR1 DFQATT, CDR2 SNEGSKA (reference sequence). The CDR3 covers 17 residues. For the CDR3, the DNA is TGCAGTGCTAGAGATGGCGGCGGGGGGGCTACCTACAATGAGCAGTTCTTC. Protein: CSARDGGGGATYNEQFF.

This clonotype was counted a few times. The chain combines TRBV11-2 with TRBJ2-2; TRBD1 aligns across 8 bases. CDR1 SGHAT and CDR2 FQNNGV come from the germline V gene. V trimming: 5 bases; J trimming: 2 bases; junction bases outside the gene matches: 4. CDR3 length: 15 amino acids. CDR3 in amino acids: CASSRGQVNTGELFF. The CDR3 bases are TGTGCCAGCAGCAGGGGACAGGTTAACACCGGGGAGCTGTTTTTT.

The J gene is TRBJ1-5, the V gene TRBV6-1; TRBD1 agrees at 9 bases. The J segment lost 2 bases and the V segment lost 3 bases, leaving 5 bases of the junction unmatched. Germline V gene data show CDR1 as MNHNS and CDR2 as SASEGT. This CDR3 has 16 residues. CDR3 region: CASSELDRGGNQPQHF. Written as DNA, the CDR3 is TGTGCCAGCAGTGAGTTGGACAGGGGAGGCAATCAGCCCCAGCATTTT.

V is TRBV11-2 and J is TRBJ2-3, with 7 bases that match TRBD2. Per the germline V gene, CDR1 is SGHAT and CDR2 is FQNNGV. The CDR3 sequence is 19 residues long. V lost 5 bases to trimming and J lost 7 bases; unmatched junction nucleotides: 24. CDR3 sequence: CASSPGVQLRLATLNTQYF. CDR3 nucleotide sequence: TGTGCCAGCAGCCCCGGGGTCCAACTCCGACTAGCCACGCTGAATACGCAGTATTTT.

This chain uses TRBV6-2 or TRBV6-3 with TRBJ2-1; 8 bases agree with TRBD2. The germline V gene encodes CDR1 MNHEY and CDR2 SVGEGT. After removal of 6 bases from V and 4 bases from J, the junction contained 11 bases not matched to a gene. CDR3 length equals 16 residues. As DNA, the CDR3 is TGTGCCAGCAGAGACCCGGGGGGGGGCGCATACAATGAGCAGTTCTTC. It encodes CASRDPGGGAYNEQFF.

This clonotype has just a few counts. The chain recombines TRBV12-3 or TRBV12-4 with TRBJ1-2; no firm D call. This CDR3 has 12 amino acids. Trimming pared 8 bases from V and 8 bases from J, leaving 15 bases between. The CDR3 sequence is CASRGDRPGYTF. In nucleotides, the CDR3 is TGTGCCAGCCGTGGGGATCGCCCCGGCTACACCTTC.

The rearrangement links TRBV3-1 to TRBJ2-2; D unresolved. The CDR3 spans 14 residues. V was pared by 1 base and J by 7 bases, with 10 bases between. The germline gives CDR1 LGHDT, CDR2 YNNKEL (reference sequence). This chain's CDR3 is CASSQGQRDGELFF. In DNA, the CDR3 is TGTGCCAGCAGCCAAGGGCAGAGAGACGGGGAGCTGTTTTTT.